The clone carrying this T cell receptor (beta chain) was seen repeatedly, ten times or more. Its matching antigen is unknown. This record comes from a study of T cells after yellow fever vaccination. CDR1 is SQVTM, CDR2 ANQGSEA, per germline. Trimming shortened V by 4 bases and J by 3 bases, and 12 bases separated the two germline ends. This CDR3 is 13 amino acids long. Regarding the study as a whole: A large majority of primary-vaccination clones showed up again after the booster (about 96% CD4, almost 90% CD8). CD4 and CD8 compartments shared a small share of clonotypes.

Making TCR cDNA involved 5'RACE template switching, which added UMIs and a universal primer site. Using its own MiXCR run on the 5' RACE reads, TCRdb lists one record per CDR3 protein. This table has a few hundred thousand distinct CDR3 sequences, roughly 8% appearing once. The sample consisted of PBMCs, taken 35 to 50 days after the first yellow fever vaccination. The TCR comes from a man younger than 35 who received the YFV17D yellow fever vaccine. The chain links TRBV29-1 to TRBJ2-5; D may be TRBD1 (6 bases). The CDR3 spells CSVVRTAEETQYF. The CDR3, as DNA: TGCAGCGTTGTTCGGACAGCCGAAGAGACCCAGTACTTC.